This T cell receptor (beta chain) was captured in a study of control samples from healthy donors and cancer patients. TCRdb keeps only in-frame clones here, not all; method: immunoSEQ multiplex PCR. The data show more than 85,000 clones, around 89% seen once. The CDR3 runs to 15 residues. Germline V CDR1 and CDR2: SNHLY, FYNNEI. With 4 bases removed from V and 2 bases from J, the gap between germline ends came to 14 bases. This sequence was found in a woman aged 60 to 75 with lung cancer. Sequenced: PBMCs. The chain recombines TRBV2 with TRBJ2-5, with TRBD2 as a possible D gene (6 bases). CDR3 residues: CASSVLASIQETQYF. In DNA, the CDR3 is TGTGCCAGCAGTGTTCTAGCGTCGATTCAAGAGACCCAGTACTTC.